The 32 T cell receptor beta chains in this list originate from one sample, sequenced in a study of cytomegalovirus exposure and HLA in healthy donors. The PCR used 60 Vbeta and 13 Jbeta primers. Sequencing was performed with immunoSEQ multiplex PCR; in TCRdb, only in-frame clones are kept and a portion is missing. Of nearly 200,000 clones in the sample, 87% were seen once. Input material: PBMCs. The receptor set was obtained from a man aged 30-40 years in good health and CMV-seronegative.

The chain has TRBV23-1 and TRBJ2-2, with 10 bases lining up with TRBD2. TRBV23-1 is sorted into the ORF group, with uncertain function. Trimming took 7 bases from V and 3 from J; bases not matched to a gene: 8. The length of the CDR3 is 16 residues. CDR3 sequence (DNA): TGCGCCAGCATATGTGCTAGCGGGAGCTACACCGGGGAGCTGTTTTTT. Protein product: CASICASGSYTGELFF.

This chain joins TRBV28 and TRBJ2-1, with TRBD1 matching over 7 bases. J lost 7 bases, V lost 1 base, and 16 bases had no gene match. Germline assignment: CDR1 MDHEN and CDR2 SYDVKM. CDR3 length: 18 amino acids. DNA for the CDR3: TGTGCCAGCAGTTTATTAAGAGGACAGGCTATGAGTTGGAATGAGCAGTTCTTC. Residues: CASSLLRGQAMSWNEQFF.

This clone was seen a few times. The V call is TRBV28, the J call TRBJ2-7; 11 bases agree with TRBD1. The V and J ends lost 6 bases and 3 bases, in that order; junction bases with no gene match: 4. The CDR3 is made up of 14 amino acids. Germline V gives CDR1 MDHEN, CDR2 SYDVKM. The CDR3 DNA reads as TGTGCCAGCAGAATTGGGACAGGGGGCTACGAGCAGTACTTC. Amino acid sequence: CASRIGTGGYEQYF.

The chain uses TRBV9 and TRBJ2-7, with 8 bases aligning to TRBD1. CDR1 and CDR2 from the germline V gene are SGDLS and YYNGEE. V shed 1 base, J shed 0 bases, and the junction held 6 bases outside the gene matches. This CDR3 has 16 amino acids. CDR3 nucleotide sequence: TGTGCCAGCAGCGTAAGCCTTGGGACAGGCTCCTACGAGCAGTACTTC. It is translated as CASSVSLGTGSYEQYF.

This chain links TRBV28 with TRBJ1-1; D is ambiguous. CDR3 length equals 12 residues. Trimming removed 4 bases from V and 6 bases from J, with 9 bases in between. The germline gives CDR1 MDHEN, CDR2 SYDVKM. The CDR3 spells CASSSPPAEAFF. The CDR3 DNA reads TGTGCCAGCAGTTCTCCCCCAGCTGAAGCTTTCTTT.

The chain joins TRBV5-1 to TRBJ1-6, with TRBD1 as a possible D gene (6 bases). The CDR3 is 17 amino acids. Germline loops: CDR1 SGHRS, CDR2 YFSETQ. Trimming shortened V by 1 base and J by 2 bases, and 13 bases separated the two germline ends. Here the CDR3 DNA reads TGCGCCAGCAGCTTGTCCGGGGGGCCAGCCTATAATTCACCCCTCCACTTT. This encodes CASSLSGGPAYNSPLHF. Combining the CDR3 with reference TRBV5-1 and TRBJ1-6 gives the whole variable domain KAGVTQTPRYLIKTRGQQVTLSCSPISGHRSVSWYQQTPGQGLQFLFEYFSETQRNKGNFPGRFSGRQFSNSRSEMNVSTLELGDSALYLCASSLSGGPAYNSPLHFGNGTRLTVT.

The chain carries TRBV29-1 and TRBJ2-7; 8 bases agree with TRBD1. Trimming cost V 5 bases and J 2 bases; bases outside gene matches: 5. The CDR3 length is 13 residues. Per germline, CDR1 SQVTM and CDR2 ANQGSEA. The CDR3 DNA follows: TGCAGCGTTTTAGGACAGGGTACCTACGAGCAGTACTTC. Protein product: CSVLGQGTYEQYF.

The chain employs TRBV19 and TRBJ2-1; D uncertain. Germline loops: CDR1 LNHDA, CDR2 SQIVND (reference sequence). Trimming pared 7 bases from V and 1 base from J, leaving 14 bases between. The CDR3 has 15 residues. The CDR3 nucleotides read TGTGCCAGTACCCTCACCGGGTTGTCCTACAATGAGCAGTTCTTC. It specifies CASTLTGLSYNEQFF.

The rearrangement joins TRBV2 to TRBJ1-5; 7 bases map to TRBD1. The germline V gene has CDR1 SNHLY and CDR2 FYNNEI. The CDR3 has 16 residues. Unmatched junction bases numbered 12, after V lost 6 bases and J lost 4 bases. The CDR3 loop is CASRDFRDRANQPQHF. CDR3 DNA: TGTGCCAGCAGAGACTTCCGAGACAGGGCTAATCAGCCCCAGCATTTT.

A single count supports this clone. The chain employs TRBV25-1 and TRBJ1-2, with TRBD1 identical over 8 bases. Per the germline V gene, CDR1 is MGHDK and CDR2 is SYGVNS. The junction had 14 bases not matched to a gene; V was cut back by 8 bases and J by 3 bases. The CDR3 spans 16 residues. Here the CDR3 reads CASEGPQGERHYGYTF. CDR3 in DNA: TGTGCCAGCGAAGGCCCACAGGGGGAGAGGCACTATGGCTACACCTTC.

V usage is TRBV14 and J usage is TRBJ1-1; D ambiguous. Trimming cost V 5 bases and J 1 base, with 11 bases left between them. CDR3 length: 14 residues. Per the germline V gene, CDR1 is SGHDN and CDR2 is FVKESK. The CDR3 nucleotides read TGTGCCAGCAGCGGAGGGATGACGAACACTGAAGCTTTCTTT. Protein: CASSGGMTNTEAFF.

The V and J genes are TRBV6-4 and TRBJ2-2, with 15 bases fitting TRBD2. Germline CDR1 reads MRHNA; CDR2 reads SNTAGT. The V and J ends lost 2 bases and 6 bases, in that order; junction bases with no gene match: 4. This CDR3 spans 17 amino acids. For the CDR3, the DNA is TGTGCCAGCAGTGACAAGGGACTAGCGGGAGGATCCGGGGAGCTGTTTTTT. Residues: CASSDKGLAGGSGELFF.

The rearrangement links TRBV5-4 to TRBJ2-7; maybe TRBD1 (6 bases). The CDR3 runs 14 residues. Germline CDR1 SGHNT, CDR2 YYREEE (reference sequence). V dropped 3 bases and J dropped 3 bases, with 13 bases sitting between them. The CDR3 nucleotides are TGTGCCAGCAGCTCCCTGGACAGTCACTACGAGCAGTACTTC. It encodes CASSSLDSHYEQYF.

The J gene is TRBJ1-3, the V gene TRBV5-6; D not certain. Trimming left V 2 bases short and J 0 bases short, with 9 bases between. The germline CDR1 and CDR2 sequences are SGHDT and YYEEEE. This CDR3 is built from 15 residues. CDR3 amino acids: CASSFYRNSGNTIYF. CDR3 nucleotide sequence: TGTGCCAGCAGCTTTTACAGAAACTCTGGAAACACCATATATTTT.

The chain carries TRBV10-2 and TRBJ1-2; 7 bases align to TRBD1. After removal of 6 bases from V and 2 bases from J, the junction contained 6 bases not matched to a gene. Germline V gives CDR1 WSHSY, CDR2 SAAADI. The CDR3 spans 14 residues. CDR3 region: CASRKQGGNYGYTF. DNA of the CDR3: TGCGCCAGCAGGAAGCAGGGGGGAAACTATGGCTACACCTTC.

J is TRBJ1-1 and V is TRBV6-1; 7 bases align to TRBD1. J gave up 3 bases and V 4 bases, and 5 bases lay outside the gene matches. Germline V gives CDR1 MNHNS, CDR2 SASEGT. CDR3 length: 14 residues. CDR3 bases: TGTGCCAGCAGTGTACAGGGGTCGGACACTGAAGCTTTCTTT. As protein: CASSVQGSDTEAFF.

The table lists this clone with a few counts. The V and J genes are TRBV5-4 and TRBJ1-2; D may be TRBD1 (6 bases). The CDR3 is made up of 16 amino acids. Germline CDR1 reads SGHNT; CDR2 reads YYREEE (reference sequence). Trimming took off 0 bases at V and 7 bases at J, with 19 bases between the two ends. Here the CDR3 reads CASSLEGGALARGYTF. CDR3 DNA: TGTGCCAGCAGCTTGGAAGGGGGGGCGTTGGCCCGTGGCTACACCTTC.

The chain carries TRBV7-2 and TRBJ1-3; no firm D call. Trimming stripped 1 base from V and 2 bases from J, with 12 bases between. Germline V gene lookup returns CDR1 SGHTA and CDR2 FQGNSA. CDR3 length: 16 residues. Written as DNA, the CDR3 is TGTGCCAGCAGCTTAGATAGTAGGAGGGCTGGAAACACCATATATTTT. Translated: CASSLDSRRAGNTIYF.

CDR3 sequence: CASSPPGGDTGELFF. CDR3 nucleotides: TGTGCCAGCTCACCACCAGGGGGCGACACCGGGGAGCTGTTTTTT. V gene TRBV18 combines with J gene TRBJ2-2; TRBD1 matches 7 bases. V trimming: 0 bases; J trimming: 3 bases; junction bases outside the gene matches: 1. This CDR3 has 15 residues. Per the germline V gene, CDR1 is KGHSH and CDR2 is LQKENI.

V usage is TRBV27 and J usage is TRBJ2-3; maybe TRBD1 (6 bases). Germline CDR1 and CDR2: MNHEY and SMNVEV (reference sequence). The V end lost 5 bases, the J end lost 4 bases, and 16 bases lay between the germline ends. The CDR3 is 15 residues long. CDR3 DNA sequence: TGTGCCAGCAGTCAACTGCAGGGGTGGGCAGATACGCAGTATTTT. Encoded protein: CASSQLQGWADTQYF.

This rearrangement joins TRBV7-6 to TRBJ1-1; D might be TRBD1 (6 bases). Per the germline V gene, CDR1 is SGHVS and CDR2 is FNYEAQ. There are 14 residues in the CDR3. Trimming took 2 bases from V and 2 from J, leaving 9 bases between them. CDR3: CASSLRDINTEAFF. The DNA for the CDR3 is TGTGCCAGCAGCTTACGGGACATAAACACTGAAGCTTTCTTT.

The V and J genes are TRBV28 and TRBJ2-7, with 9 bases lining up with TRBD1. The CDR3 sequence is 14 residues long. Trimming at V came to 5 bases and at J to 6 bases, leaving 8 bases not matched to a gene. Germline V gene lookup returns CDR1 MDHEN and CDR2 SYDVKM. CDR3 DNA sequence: TGTGCCAGCAGTCTGGATGGGACAGGGCCCGAGCAGTACTTC. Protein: CASSLDGTGPEQYF. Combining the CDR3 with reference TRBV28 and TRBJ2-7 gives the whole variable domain DVKVTQSSRYLVKRTGEKVFLECVQDMDHENMFWYRQDPGLGLRLIYFSYDVKMKEKGDIPEGYSVSREKKERFSLILESASTNQTSMYLCASSLDGTGPEQYFGPGTRLTVT.

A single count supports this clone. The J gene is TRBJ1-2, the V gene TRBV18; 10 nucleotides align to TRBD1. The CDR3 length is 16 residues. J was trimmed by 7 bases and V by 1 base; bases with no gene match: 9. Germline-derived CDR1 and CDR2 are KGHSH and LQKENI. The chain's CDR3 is CASSPRTDRGISGYTF. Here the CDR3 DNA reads TGTGCCAGCTCACCACGGACGGACAGGGGGATTTCTGGCTACACCTTC.

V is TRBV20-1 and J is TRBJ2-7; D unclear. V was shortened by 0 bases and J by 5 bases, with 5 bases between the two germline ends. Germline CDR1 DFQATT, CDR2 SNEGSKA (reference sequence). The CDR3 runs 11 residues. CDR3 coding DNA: TGCAGTGCTAGAGATCTCCACGAGCAGTACTTC. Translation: CSARDLHEQYF.

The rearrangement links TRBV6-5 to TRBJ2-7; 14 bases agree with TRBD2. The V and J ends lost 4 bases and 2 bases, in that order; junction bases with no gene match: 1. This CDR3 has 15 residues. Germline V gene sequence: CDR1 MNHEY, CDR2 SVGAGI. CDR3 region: CASSSTSGGAYEQYF. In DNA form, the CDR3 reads TGTGCCAGCAGTTCGACTAGCGGGGGGGCCTACGAGCAGTACTTC.

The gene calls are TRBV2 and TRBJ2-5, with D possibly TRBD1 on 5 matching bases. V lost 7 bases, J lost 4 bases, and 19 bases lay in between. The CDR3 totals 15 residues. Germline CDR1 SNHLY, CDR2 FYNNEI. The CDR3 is CASTREGIRGETQYF. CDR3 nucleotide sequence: TGTGCCAGCACAAGGGAAGGCATAAGGGGAGAGACCCAGTACTTC.

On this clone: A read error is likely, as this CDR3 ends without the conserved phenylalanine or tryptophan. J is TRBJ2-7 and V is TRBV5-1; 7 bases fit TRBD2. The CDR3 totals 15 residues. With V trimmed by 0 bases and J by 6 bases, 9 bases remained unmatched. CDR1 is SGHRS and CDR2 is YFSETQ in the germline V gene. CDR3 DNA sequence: TGCGCCAGCAGCTTGGATAGGGCGGGAGTAAGCGAGCAGTACCTC. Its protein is CASSLDRAGVSEQYL.

The CDR3 reads CASRVQAGYYGYTF. As DNA, the CDR3 is TGTGCCAGCAGAGTACAGGCTGGATACTATGGCTACACCTTC. The chain is built from TRBV2 and TRBJ1-2, with D possibly TRBD1 on 5 matching bases. The CDR3 consists of 14 residues. CDR1 and CDR2 (germline): SNHLY, FYNNEI. V gave up 6 bases and J gave up 3 bases, with 14 bases separating them.

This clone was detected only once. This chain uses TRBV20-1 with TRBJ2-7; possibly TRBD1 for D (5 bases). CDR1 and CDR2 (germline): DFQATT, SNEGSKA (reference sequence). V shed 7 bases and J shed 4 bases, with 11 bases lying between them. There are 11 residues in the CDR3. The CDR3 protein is CSVQGWYEQYF. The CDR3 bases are TGCAGTGTTCAGGGTTGGTACGAGCAGTACTTC.

The CDR3 DNA is TGTGCCAGTAGTATCGGGCAGGGACTATACGAGCAGTACTTC. Protein: CASSIGQGLYEQYF. The chain carries TRBV19 and TRBJ2-7; 7 positions match TRBD2. This CDR3 has 14 residues. Germline lookup yields CDR1 LNHDA and CDR2 SQIVND (reference sequence). The ends lost 3 bases at V and 4 bases at J; junction bases unmatched: 6.

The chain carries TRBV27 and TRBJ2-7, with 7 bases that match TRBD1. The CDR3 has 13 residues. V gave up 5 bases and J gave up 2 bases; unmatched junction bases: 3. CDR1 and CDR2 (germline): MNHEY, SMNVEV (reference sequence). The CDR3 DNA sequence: TGTGCCAGCAGTACGGGACAGCCCTACGAGCAGTACTTC. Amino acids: CASSTGQPYEQYF.

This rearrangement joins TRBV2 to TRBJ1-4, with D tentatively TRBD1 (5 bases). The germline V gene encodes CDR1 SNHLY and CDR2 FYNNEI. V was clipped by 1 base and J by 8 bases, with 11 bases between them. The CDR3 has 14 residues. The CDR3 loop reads CASSEGLRGEKLFF. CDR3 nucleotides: TGTGCCAGCAGTGAAGGGCTGCGGGGGGAAAAACTGTTTTTT.